This T cell receptor (beta chain) was sequenced for a study of T cell repertoires in aging, cancer and after chemotherapy. Across the whole study: Paired samples before and after chemotherapy came from chronic lymphocytic leukemia patients on fludarabine- or bendamustine-based regimens. General study results and limits: Age-matched healthy donors had significantly more diverse, less clonal blood TCR repertoires than untreated cancer patients.

TRB rearrangements spanning V, D and J were amplified using mixed TRB-A/B primers. TCRdb used MiXCR to reprocess the multiplex PCR reads, holding one entry per CDR3 protein. The table lists under 8,500 distinct CDR3 sequences, 25% to 35% of them singletons. Germline CDR1 KGHSH, CDR2 LQKENI. V shed 5 bases and J shed 0 bases, with 10 bases lying between them. The CDR3 runs 14 residues. Peripheral blood genomic DNA, not sorted cells or RNA, was the template. Comments on this clonotype: Its antigen is as yet unknown.

This TCR came from a human donor with a blood cancer. The sequencing input was blood. J is TRBJ1-1 and V is TRBV18; perhaps TRBD1 as D (6 bases). The CDR3 DNA is TGTGCCAGCTCATCGGGACAATTGAACACTGAAGCTTTCTTT. Residues: CASSSGQLNTEAFF.